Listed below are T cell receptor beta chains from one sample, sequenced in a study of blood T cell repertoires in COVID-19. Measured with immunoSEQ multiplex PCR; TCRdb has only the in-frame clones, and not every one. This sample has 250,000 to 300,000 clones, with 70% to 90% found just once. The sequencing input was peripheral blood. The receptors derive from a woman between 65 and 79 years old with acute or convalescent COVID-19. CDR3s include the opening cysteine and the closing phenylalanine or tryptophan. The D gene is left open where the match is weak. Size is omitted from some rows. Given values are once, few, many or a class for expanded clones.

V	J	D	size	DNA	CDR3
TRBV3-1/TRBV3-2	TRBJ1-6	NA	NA	TGTGCCAGCAGCCCGAAGGGGCGGTCCCATAGGGGATCACCCCTCCACTTT	CASSPKGRSHRGSPLHF
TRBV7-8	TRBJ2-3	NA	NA	TGTGCCACCCTTTCCGGGGGACTTAGGTTGGATACGCAGTATTTT	CATLSGGLRLDTQYF
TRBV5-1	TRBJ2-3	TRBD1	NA	TGCGCCAGCAGCTTGGGGCAGGGGGTAGCAGATACGCAGTATTTT	CASSLGQGVADTQYF
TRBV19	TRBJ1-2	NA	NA	TGTGCCAGTAGCTCGAATAGGGCGGGACCTAGGTTTTGCACCTTC	CASSSNRAGPRFCTF
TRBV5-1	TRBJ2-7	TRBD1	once	TGCGCCAGCAGCTTGATGGGACAGGAGATTAACGAGCAGTACTTC	CASSLMGQEINEQYF
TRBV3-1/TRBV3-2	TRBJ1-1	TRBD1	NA	TGTGCCAGCAGCCTCGGGACAGCTTCAGAAGCTTTCTTT	CASSLGTASEAFF
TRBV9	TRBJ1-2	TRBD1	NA	TGTGCCAGCAGCGTTCGACAGGGGGCTAGCTCATATGGCTACACCTTC	CASSVRQGASSYGYTF
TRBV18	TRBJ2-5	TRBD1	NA	TGTGCCAGCTCCCCCGGGACAGGGAACCAAGAGACCCAGTACTTC	CASSPGTGNQETQYF
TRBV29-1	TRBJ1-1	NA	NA	TGCAGCGTTATTCTTGGGGCCAGACCGAACACTGAAGCTTTCTTT	CSVILGARPNTEAFF
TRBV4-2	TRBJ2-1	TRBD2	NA	TGTGCCAGCACCCCCTCAGGCTTAGCGGGGCTCTCCTACAATGAGCAGTTCTTC	CASTPSGLAGLSYNEQFF
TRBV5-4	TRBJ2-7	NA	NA	TGTGCCAGCAGCTTAGAGGAAAGCTCCTACGAGCAGTACTTC	CASSLEESSYEQYF
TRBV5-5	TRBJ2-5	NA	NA	TGTGCCAGCACCTTGGAGGGAGGAGTGGGGACCCAGTACTTC	CASTLEGGVGTQYF
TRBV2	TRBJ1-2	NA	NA	TGTGCCAGCACAGCAGGCAACTATGGCTACACCTTC	CASTAGNYGYTF
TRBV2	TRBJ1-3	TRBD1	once	TGTGCCAGCAGTAGACAGGGTCCCAGCACCATATATTTT	CASSRQGPSTIYF
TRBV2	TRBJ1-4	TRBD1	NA	TGTGCCAGCAGTAGTAACAGGGGAGGCGATGAAAAACTGTTTTTT	CASSSNRGGDEKLFF
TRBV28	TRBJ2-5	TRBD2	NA	TGTGCCAGCACCACGGGGGGACGATCGCCCCGGGGGGAGACCCAGTACTTC	CASTTGGRSPRGETQYF
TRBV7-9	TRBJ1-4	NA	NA	TGTGCCAGCAGCACCTTGGGACTGGGAAAACTGTTTTTT	CASSTLGLGKLFF
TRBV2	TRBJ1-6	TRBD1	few	TGTGCCAGCAGCGGGCAGGGGGAATCACCCCTCCACTTT	CASSGQGESPLHF
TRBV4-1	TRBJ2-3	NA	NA	TGCGCCAGCAGCCAACCGGGACAAACAGATACGCAGTATTTT	CASSQPGQTDTQYF
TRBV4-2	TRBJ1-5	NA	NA	TGTGCCAGCAGCCAAGGGGGGTCACAGGGAAGTCAGCCCCAGCATTTT	CASSQGGSQGSQPQHF
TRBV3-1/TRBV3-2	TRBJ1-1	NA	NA	TGTGCCAGCAGCCCCTTTGGGGTGGGGGGGAACACTGAAGCTTTCTTT	CASSPFGVGGNTEAFF
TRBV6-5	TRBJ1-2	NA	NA	TGTGCCAGCAGCCTGGGGCTCCCGGGCTACACCTTC	CASSLGLPGYTF
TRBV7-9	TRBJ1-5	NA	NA	TGTGCCAGCAGCTTAGGGGACGGGGGGGATAGCAATCAGCCCCAGCATTTT	CASSLGDGGDSNQPQHF
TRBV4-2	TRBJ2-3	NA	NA	TGTGCCAGCAGCCTAACCACCACAGGGAGTAGCACAGATACGCAGTATTTT	CASSLTTTGSSTDTQYF
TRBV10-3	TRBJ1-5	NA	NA	TGTGCCATCAGTGAGGAACGGAATCAGCCCCAGCATTTT	CAISEERNQPQHF
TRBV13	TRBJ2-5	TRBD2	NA	TGTGCCAGCAGCCTAGCGGGGGGAGGAGAGGAGACCCAGTACTTC	CASSLAGGGEETQYF
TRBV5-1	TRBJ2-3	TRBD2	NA	TGCGCCAGCAGCCTAGCGGGGGGCGCTAGCACAGATACGCAGTATTTT	CASSLAGGASTDTQYF
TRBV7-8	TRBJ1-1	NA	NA	TGTGCCAGCAGCTTGTCCCATACAGGTCCCCCTGAAGCTTTCTTT	CASSLSHTGPPEAFF
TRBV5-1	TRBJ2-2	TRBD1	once	TGCGCCAGCAGCCGGGGACAGGGGGCCGGGGAGCTGTTTTTT	CASSRGQGAGELFF